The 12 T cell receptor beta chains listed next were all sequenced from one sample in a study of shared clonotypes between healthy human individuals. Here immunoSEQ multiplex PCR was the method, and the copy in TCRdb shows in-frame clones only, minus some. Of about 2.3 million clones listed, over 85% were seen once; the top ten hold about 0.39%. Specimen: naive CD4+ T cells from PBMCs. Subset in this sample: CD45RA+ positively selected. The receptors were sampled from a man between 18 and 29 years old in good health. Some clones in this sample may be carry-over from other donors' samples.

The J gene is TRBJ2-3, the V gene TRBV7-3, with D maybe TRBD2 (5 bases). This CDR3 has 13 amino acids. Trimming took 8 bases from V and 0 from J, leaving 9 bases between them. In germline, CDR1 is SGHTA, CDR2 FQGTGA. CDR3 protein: CASGSGSTDTQYF. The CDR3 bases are TGTGCCAGCGGAAGCGGTAGCACAGATACGCAGTATTTT.

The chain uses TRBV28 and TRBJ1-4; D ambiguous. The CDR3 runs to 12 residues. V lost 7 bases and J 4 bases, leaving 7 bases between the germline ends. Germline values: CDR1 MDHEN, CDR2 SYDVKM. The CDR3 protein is CASKQFNEKLFF. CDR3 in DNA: TGTGCCAGCAAACAGTTTAATGAAAAACTGTTTTTT.

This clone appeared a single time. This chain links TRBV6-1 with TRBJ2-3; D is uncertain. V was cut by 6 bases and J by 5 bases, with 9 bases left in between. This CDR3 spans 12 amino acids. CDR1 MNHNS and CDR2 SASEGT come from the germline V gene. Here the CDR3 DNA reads TGTGCCAGCAGAGACCCGGGAGATACGCAGTATTTT. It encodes CASRDPGDTQYF.

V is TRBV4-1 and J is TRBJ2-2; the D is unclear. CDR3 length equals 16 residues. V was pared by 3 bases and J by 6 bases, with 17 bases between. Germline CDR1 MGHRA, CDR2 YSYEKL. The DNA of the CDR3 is TGCGCCAGCAGCCAGTGGACCGTGACGTGGCCCGGGGAGCTGTTTTTT. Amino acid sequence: CASSQWTVTWPGELFF.

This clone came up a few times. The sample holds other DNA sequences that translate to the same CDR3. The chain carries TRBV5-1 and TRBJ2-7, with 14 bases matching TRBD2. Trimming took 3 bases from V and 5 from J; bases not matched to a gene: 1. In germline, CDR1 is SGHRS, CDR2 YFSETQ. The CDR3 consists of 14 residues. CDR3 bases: TGCGCCAGCAGCTGGGGACTAGCGGGAGACGAGCAGTACTTC. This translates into CASSWGLAGDEQYF.

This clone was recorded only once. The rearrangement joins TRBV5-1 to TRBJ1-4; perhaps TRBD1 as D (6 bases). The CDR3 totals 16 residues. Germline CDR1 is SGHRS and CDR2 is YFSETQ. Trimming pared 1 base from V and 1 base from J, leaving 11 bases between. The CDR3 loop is CASSLRNRVTNEKLFF. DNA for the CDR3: TGCGCCAGCAGCTTGAGAAACAGGGTAACTAATGAAAAACTGTTTTTT.

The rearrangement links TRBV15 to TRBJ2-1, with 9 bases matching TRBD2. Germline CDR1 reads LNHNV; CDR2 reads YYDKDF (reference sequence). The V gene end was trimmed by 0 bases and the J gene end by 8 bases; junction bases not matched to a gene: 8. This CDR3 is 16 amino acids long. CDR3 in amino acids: CATSRDRREGVDEQFF. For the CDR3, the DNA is TGTGCCACCAGCAGAGATAGGCGGGAGGGCGTCGATGAGCAGTTCTTC. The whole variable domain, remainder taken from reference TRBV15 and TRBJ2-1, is DAMVIQNPRYQVTQFGKPVTLSCSQTLNHNVMYWYQQKSSQAPKLLFHYYDKDFNNEADTPDNFQSRRPNTSFCFLDIRSPGLGDTAMYLCATSRDRREGVDEQFFGPGTRLTVL.

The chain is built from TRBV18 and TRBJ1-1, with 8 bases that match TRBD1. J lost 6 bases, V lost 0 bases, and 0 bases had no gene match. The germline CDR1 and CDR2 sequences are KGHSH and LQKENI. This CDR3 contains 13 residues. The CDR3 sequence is CASSPPDRAEAFF. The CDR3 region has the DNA TGTGCCAGCTCACCACCGGACAGGGCTGAAGCTTTCTTT.

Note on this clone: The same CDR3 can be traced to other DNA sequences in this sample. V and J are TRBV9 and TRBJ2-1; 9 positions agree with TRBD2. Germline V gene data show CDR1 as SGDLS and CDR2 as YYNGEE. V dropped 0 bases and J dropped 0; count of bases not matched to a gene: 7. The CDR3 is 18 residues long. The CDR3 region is CASSVGPSGASSYNEQFF. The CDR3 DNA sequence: TGTGCCAGCAGCGTAGGGCCTAGCGGGGCCAGCTCCTACAATGAGCAGTTCTTC. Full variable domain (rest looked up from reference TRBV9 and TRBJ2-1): DSGVTQTPKHLITATGQRVTLRCSPRSGDLSVYWYQQSLDQGLQFLIQYYNGEERAKGNILERFSAQQFPDLHSELNLSSLELGDSALYFCASSVGPSGASSYNEQFFGPGTRLTVL.

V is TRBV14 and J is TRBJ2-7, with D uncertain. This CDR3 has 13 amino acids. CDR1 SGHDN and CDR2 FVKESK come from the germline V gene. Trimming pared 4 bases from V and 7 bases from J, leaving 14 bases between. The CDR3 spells CASSPYDRREQYF. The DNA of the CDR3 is TGTGCCAGCAGCCCTTATGATCGGAGAGAGCAGTACTTC.

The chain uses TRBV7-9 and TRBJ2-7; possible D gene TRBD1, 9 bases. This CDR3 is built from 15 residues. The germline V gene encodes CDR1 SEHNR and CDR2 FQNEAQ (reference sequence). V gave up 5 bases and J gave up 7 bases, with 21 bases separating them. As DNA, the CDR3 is TGTGCCAGCAGCCTGGGGAGCGGGGGACAGGGAGAGCAGTACTTC. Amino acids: CASSLGSGGQGEQYF. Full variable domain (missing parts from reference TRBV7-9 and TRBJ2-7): DTGVSQNPRHKITKRGQNVTFRCDPISEHNRLYWYRQTLGQGPEFLTYFQNEAQLEKSRLLSDRFSAERPKGSFSTLEIQRTEQGDSAMYLCASSLGSGGQGEQYFGPGTRLTVT.

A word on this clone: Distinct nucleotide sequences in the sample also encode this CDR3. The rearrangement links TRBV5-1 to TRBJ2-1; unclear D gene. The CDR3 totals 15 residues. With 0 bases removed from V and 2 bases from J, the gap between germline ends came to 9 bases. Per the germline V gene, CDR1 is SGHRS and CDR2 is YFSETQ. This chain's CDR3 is CASSLVVGPYNEQFF. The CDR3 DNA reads TGCGCCAGCAGCTTGGTTGTGGGTCCCTACAATGAGCAGTTCTTC.